Below, 26 T cell receptor beta chains from the same sample are listed, as sequenced in a study of shared clonotypes between healthy human individuals. The data were produced by immunoSEQ multiplex PCR, yet TCRdb's version contains in-frame clones alone and is incomplete. There are under 600,000 clones in the sample; 98% occur only once, and 0.25% to 0.35% lies in the top ten. The naive CD8 population came from CD45RO-negative cells selected for CCR7, without terminally differentiated effector memory CD45RA+ cells. Source material: naive CD8+ T cells sorted from blood. The origin of the receptors is a man under 40 in good health.

This sequence joins TRBV10-3 and TRBJ2-1; TRBD1 aligns across 9 bases. V was clipped by 0 bases and J by 6 bases; unmatched bases: 6. The length of the CDR3 is 16 residues. Germline values: CDR1 ENHRY, CDR2 SYGVKD. The CDR3 DNA reads TGTGCCATCAGTGAGTCTCAGGGACAGGGACGCAATGAGCAGTTCTTC. This translates into CAISESQGQGRNEQFF.

This chain links TRBV28 with TRBJ2-1, with 8 bases fitting TRBD2. Trimming at V came to 4 bases and at J to 8 bases, leaving 16 bases not matched to a gene. CDR3 length: 17 residues. Germline values: CDR1 MDHEN, CDR2 SYDVKM. CDR3 DNA sequence: TGTGCCAGCAGTTCTCCGATTGCAAGCGGGAGAGCCTATGAGCAGTTCTTC. Translated, it gives CASSSPIASGRAYEQFF.

This chain uses TRBV15 with TRBJ2-2, with TRBD1 as a possible D gene (6 bases). The germline V and J ends were trimmed by 0 bases and 6 bases, with 11 bases remaining between them. The CDR3 is made up of 15 amino acids. Per the germline V gene, CDR1 is LNHNV and CDR2 is YYDKDF (reference sequence). The CDR3 region has the DNA TGTGCCACCAGCAGAGATACAGGGATGGCCGGGGAGCTGTTTTTT. Translated, it gives CATSRDTGMAGELFF.

The CDR3 sequence: CASSQLRSYEQYF. Written as DNA, the CDR3 is TGCGCCAGCAGCCAATTACGGTCCTACGAGCAGTACTTC. V usage is TRBV4-1 and J usage is TRBJ2-7, with D hard to call. From germline, CDR1 is MGHRA and CDR2 YSYEKL. This CDR3 region has 13 residues. V dropped 2 bases and J dropped 1 base, with 6 bases sitting between them.

The CDR3 DNA follows: TGTGCCAGCAGGCAGCGAGGACTAGCACCGGGAGGTTCGAACACCGGGGAGCTGTTTTTT. Translated: CASRQRGLAPGGSNTGELFF. The chain is built from TRBV4-2 and TRBJ2-2; 8 bases align to TRBD2. Germline V lookup: CDR1 LGHNA, CDR2 YNFKEQ. J gave up 0 bases and V 6 bases, and 18 bases lay outside the gene matches. The CDR3 extends over 20 amino acids.

The chain carries TRBV7-6 and TRBJ2-7; 7 nucleotides line up with TRBD1. Trimming removed 5 bases from V and 3 bases from J; junction bases left unmatched: 16. Germline CDR1 SGHVS, CDR2 FNYEAQ. The CDR3 has 17 residues. CDR3 bases: TGTGCCAGCAGCCCACAGACAGGGCCCCGGATTTACTACGAGCAGTACTTC. This encodes CASSPQTGPRIYYEQYF.

A remark on this clone: Additional DNA sequences in this sample encode the identical CDR3. The chain combines TRBV27 with TRBJ2-7; D uncertain. The CDR3 has 13 amino acids. Germline V lookup: CDR1 MNHEY, CDR2 SMNVEV (reference sequence). V lost 2 bases to trimming and J lost 3 bases, with 8 bases between them. The DNA of the CDR3 is TGTGCCAGCAGTTTAAGTTCGGGCTACGAGCAGTACTTC. Translation gives CASSLSSGYEQYF.

This chain connects TRBV28 to TRBJ2-2, with D uncertain. Between the trimmed V and J ends, which lost 8 bases and 0 bases, there was a span of 16 bases. The germline gives CDR1 MDHEN, CDR2 SYDVKM. This CDR3 contains 16 residues. The CDR3 region is CASEDGKIANTGELFF. CDR3 coding DNA: TGTGCCAGCGAAGACGGCAAAATTGCGAACACCGGGGAGCTGTTTTTT.

As regards this clone: Other DNA sequences from this sample encode an identical CDR3 as well. The rearrangement uses TRBV6-5 and TRBJ2-2; no firm D call. Germline V gene data show CDR1 as MNHEY and CDR2 as SVGAGI. Trimming left V 3 bases short and J 2 bases short, with 7 bases between. This CDR3 is built from 14 residues. The CDR3 is CASSYGINTGELFF. CDR3 DNA sequence: TGTGCCAGCAGTTATGGGATAAACACCGGGGAGCTGTTTTTT.

On this clone itself: Other DNA sequences in the sample encode the same CDR3. CDR3 DNA sequence: TGTGCCAGCAGCTTGGGACTAGGCGACACTGAAGCTTTCTTT. It encodes CASSLGLGDTEAFF. The rearrangement uses TRBV7-9 and TRBJ1-1; weak D call: TRBD1 (5 bases). V dropped 3 bases and J dropped 3 bases, with 11 bases sitting between them. CDR3 size: 14 residues. The germline V gene encodes CDR1 SEHNR and CDR2 FQNEAQ (reference sequence).

This chain joins TRBV4-3 and TRBJ2-2; TRBD2 matches 11 bases. V dropped 0 bases and J dropped 1; count of bases not matched to a gene: 4. CDR1 is LGHNA and CDR2 is YSLEER in the germline V gene. This CDR3 spans 18 amino acids. The CDR3 DNA reads as TGCGCCAGCAGCCAAGATCCTAGCGGGAGGAAGAACACCGGGGAGCTGTTTTTT. It translates to CASSQDPSGRKNTGELFF.

V is TRBV6-1 and J is TRBJ1-1; 8 nucleotides line up with TRBD1. This CDR3 is built from 15 residues. CDR1 is MNHNS and CDR2 is SASEGT in the germline V gene. V lost 3 bases and J lost 10; bases outside the gene matches: 13. CDR3 nucleotides: TGTGCCAGCAGTGACCGACAGGGGAGGGGCCCTGGAGCTTTCTTT. Its protein product is CASSDRQGRGPGAFF.

The rearrangement links TRBV5-4 to TRBJ2-3; D is unclear. The V end was cut by 4 bases, the J end by 0 bases, with 6 bases between. Germline lookup yields CDR1 SGHNT and CDR2 YYREEE (reference sequence). There are 13 residues in the CDR3. In DNA form, the CDR3 reads TGTGCCAGCAGCGAGTCTAGCACAGATACGCAGTATTTT. Translation gives CASSESSTDTQYF.

The chain couples TRBV13 to TRBJ1-5; D gene ambiguous. The CDR3 is 15 amino acids. V lost 0 bases to trimming and J lost 4 bases, with 10 bases between them. From germline, CDR1 is PRHDT and CDR2 FYEKMQ (reference sequence). The CDR3 loop is CASSLGLVTNQPQHF. In DNA form, the CDR3 reads TGTGCCAGCAGCTTAGGCCTTGTCACAAATCAGCCCCAGCATTTT.

The chain has TRBV28 and TRBJ1-1; the D gene is possibly TRBD1 (5 bases). Between the trimmed V and J ends, which lost 7 bases and 3 bases, there was a span of 27 bases. CDR1 MDHEN and CDR2 SYDVKM come from the germline V gene. The CDR3 runs to 18 residues. The chain's CDR3 is CASKPRVGEVTSDTEAFF. For the CDR3, the DNA is TGTGCCAGCAAGCCCCGAGTAGGGGAGGTTACTTCGGACACTGAAGCTTTCTTT.

About this clone: Other DNA variants within this sample encode the same CDR3. The V gene is TRBV6-1, the J gene TRBJ2-7; no reliable D call. Looked up from germline, CDR1 is MNHNS and CDR2 is SASEGT. Trimming removed 8 bases from V and 3 bases from J, with 2 bases in between. The CDR3 covers 9 residues. The CDR3 nucleotides are TGTGCCAGCGGCTACGAGCAGTACTTC. It specifies CASGYEQYF.

The chain recombines TRBV11-2 with TRBJ2-2; 11 bases are shared with TRBD2. Germline CDR1 SGHAT, CDR2 FQNNGV. There are 18 residues in the CDR3. J was trimmed by 1 base and V by 1 base; bases with no gene match: 5. The CDR3 region is CASSLGPLAGGNTGELFF. The CDR3 DNA is TGTGCCAGCAGCTTAGGACCGCTAGCGGGAGGGAACACCGGGGAGCTGTTTTTT. Variable domain in full (rest from reference TRBV11-2 and TRBJ2-2): EAGVAQSPRYKIIEKRQSVAFWCNPISGHATLYWYQQILGQGPKLLIQFQNNGVVDDSQLPKDRFSAERLKGVDSTLKIQPAKLEDSAVYLCASSLGPLAGGNTGELFFGEGSRLTVL.

This chain links TRBV28 with TRBJ1-5; D might be TRBD1 (6 bases). V shed 5 bases and J shed 3 bases, with 17 bases lying between them. The germline V gene encodes CDR1 MDHEN and CDR2 SYDVKM. This CDR3 spans 16 amino acids. The CDR3 DNA follows: TGTGCCAGCAGTAAGGACAGTTCGATAGACAATCAGCCCCAGCATTTT. Translating it yields CASSKDSSIDNQPQHF.

The chain has TRBV6-5 and TRBJ1-1; D possibly corresponds to TRBD1 (6 bases). The germline gives CDR1 MNHEY, CDR2 SVGAGI. V shed 5 bases and J shed 2 bases, with 15 bases lying between them. This CDR3 spans 15 amino acids. The CDR3 is CASSVQGTTNTEAFF. The DNA for the CDR3 is TGTGCCAGCAGTGTACAAGGGACAACTAACACTGAAGCTTTCTTT.

The J gene is TRBJ2-1, the V gene TRBV15; TRBD2 aligns across 7 bases. In germline, CDR1 is LNHNV, CDR2 YYDKDF (reference sequence). V shed 4 bases, J shed 1 base, and the junction held 4 bases outside the gene matches. This CDR3 is 15 amino acids long. The CDR3 region has the DNA TGTGCCACCAGCATACGCGGGAGTTCCTACAATGAGCAGTTCTTC. Translating it yields CATSIRGSSYNEQFF.

The chain couples TRBV27 to TRBJ1-1; 11 bases fit TRBD1. Germline CDR1 MNHEY, CDR2 SMNVEV (reference sequence). This CDR3 is built from 17 residues. V shed 3 bases and J 6 bases; nucleotides not matched to a gene: 12. The CDR3 sequence: CASSLIGTGGDRAEAFF. CDR3 in DNA: TGTGCCAGCAGTTTGATCGGGACAGGGGGTGATCGGGCTGAAGCTTTCTTT.

V is TRBV10-3 and J is TRBJ2-5, with 7 bases that match TRBD1. The CDR3 extends over 15 amino acids. The germline V gene encodes CDR1 ENHRY and CDR2 SYGVKD. V shed 10 bases, J shed 0 bases, and the junction held 11 bases outside the gene matches. CDR3 nucleotides: TGTGCCACTCAGGAGACAGGGAGCTACCAAGAGACCCAGTACTTC. Its protein is CATQETGSYQETQYF.

This chain connects TRBV7-9 to TRBJ1-5; 9 bases are a match to TRBD1. The CDR3 totals 15 residues. J lost 4 bases, V lost 5 bases, and 6 bases had no gene match. CDR1 is SEHNR, CDR2 FQNEAQ, per germline (reference sequence). CDR3 sequence (DNA): TGTGCCAGCAGCATCGCCGGGACAGGGAATCAGCCCCAGCATTTT. It yields the protein CASSIAGTGNQPQHF.

The V gene is TRBV5-1, the J gene TRBJ1-1; a weak D match, TRBD1 (5 bases). Looked up from germline, CDR1 is SGHRS and CDR2 is YFSETQ. The V and J ends lost 6 bases and 0 bases respectively, with 15 bases between them. CDR3 size: 15 residues. CDR3 residues: CASTQWGLMNTEAFF. The CDR3 DNA follows: TGCGCCAGCACTCAATGGGGACTTATGAACACTGAAGCTTTCTTT.

The CDR3 DNA is TGTGCCAGCTCGAGATCCACAGCCCAAGAGACCCAGTACTTC. This sequence encodes CASSRSTAQETQYF. V usage is TRBV18 and J usage is TRBJ2-5; unclear D gene. Trimming removed 6 bases at V and 1 base at J, with 12 bases between. CDR3 length: 14 amino acids. CDR1 is KGHSH, CDR2 LQKENI, per germline.

The chain combines TRBV6-5 with TRBJ1-1, with D hard to call. The CDR3 contains 13 residues. Germline values: CDR1 MNHEY, CDR2 SVGAGI. V dropped 6 bases and J dropped 2 bases, with 10 bases sitting between them. CDR3 in DNA: TGTGCCAGCAGCCTCTACATAAACACTGAAGCTTTCTTT. Its protein product is CASSLYINTEAFF.